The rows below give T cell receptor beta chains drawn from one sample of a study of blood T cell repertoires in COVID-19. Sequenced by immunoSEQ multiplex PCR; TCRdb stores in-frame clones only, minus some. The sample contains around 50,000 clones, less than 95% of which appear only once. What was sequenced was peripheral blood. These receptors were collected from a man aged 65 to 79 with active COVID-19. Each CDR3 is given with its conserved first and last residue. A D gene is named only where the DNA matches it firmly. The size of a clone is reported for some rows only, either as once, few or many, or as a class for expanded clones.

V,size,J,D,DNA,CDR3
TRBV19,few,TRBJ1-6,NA,TGTGCCAGTAGAACCCAATCAGGACTCCCCAATTCACCCCTCCACTTT,CASRTQSGLPNSPLHF
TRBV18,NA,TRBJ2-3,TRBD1,TGTGCCAGCTCACCGGGGGACAGGACCACAGATACGCAGTATTTT,CASSPGDRTTDTQYF
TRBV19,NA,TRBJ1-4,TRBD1,TGTGCCAGTAGTATACTGTGGCGGGACAGGAAGACTCGTGGTGAAAAACTGTTTTTT,CASSILWRDRKTRGEKLFF
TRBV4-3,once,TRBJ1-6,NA,TGCGCCAGCAGCCAAGCCGTCGGGGGATCACCCCTCCACTTT,CASSQAVGGSPLHF
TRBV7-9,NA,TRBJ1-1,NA,TGTGCCAGCAGCTTGGGAGGGATTGAAGCTTTCTTT,CASSLGGIEAFF
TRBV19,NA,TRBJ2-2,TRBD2,TGTGCCAGTAGTCCAGGAGGGACTAGCGGAGCCGGGGAGCTGTTTTTT,CASSPGGTSGAGELFF
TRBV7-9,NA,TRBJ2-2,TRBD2,TGTGCCAGCAGCGCCCCGGGACTAGCAACCACCGGGGAGCTGTTTTTT,CASSAPGLATTGELFF
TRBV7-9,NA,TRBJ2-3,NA,TGTGCCAGCAGCTTAGCACAGTACACAGATACGCAGTATTTT,CASSLAQYTDTQYF
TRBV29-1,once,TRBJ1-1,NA,TGCAGCGTTGACGGGCAGGGTGAAGCTGAAGCTTTCTTT,CSVDGQGEAEAFF
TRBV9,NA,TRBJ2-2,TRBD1,TGTGCCAGCAGCGTCCAGGGGGACAGGGCCACCGGGGAGCTGTTTTTT,CASSVQGDRATGELFF
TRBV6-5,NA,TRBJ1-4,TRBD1,TGTGCCAGCAAGGACAGGGGAGCACTGTTTTTT,CASKDRGALFF
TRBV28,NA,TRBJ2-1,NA,TGTGCCAGCAGTTCTATGCGGAATGAGCAGTTCTTC,CASSSMRNEQFF
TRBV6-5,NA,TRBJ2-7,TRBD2,TGTGCCAGCAGTTACTCACGGGGGGGTCCCTACGAGCAGTACTTC,CASSYSRGGPYEQYF
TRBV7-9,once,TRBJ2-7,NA,TGTGCCAGCAGCTCCCCAGGACAGAGGTCCTACGAGCAGTACTTC,CASSSPGQRSYEQYF
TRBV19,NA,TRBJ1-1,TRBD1,TGTGCCAGTAAACAGGGGATGCGGAACACTGAAGCTTTCTTT,CASKQGMRNTEAFF
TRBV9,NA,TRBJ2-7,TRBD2,TGTGCCAGCAGCGTAGGACTAGCGGGGAACTACGAGCAGTACTTC,CASSVGLAGNYEQYF
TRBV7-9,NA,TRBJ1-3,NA,TGTGCCAGCAGCTCCTTCGGAGACAGGGGAAACACCATATATTTT,CASSSFGDRGNTIYF
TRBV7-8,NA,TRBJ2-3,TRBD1,TGTGCCAGCCGGACAGGGTCCGATACGCAGTATTTT,CASRTGSDTQYF
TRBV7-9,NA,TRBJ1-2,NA,TGTGCCAGCAGCTCATTGGACAGCCATGGCTACACCTTC,CASSSLDSHGYTF
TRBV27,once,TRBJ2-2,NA,TGTGCCAGCAGTCGGCATAGAGGCGCGGCCGGGGAGCTGTTTTTT,CASSRHRGAAGELFF
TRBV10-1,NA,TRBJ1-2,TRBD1,TGCGCCAGCATAACAGGGGGGCACTATGGCTACACCTTC,CASITGGHYGYTF
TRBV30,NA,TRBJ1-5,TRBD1,TGTGCCTGGAGCACGGGACAGGGGAATCAGCCCCAGCATTTT,CAWSTGQGNQPQHF
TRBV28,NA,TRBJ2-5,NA,TGTGCCAGCAGTTCCCCTCGAGAGACCCAGTACTTC,CASSSPRETQYF
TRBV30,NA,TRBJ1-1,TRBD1,TGTGCCTCCCAACCTAAATCCGGGACAGGGCTGGGCACTGAAGCTTTCTTT,CASQPKSGTGLGTEAFF